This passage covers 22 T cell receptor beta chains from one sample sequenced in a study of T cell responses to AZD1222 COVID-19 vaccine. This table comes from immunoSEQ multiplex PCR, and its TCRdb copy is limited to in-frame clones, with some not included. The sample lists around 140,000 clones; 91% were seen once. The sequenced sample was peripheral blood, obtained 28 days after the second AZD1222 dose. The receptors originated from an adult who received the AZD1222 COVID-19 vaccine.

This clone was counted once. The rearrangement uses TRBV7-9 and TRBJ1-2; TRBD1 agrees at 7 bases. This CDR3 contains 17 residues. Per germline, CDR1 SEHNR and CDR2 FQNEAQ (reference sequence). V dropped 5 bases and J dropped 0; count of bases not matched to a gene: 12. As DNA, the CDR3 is TGTGCCAGCAGCGATTTAAGACTTGGACAGGCTAACTATGGCTACACCTTC. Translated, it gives CASSDLRLGQANYGYTF.

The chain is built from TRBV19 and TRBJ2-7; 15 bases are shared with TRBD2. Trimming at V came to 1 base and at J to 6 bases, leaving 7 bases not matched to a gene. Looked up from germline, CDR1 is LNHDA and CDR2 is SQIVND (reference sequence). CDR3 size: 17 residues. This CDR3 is CASSIGGLAGGWFEQYF. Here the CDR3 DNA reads TGTGCCAGTAGTATAGGCGGACTAGCGGGAGGGTGGTTCGAGCAGTACTTC. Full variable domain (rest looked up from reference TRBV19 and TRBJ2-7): DGGITQSPKYLFRKEGQNVTLSCEQNLNHDAMYWYRQDPGQGLRLIYYSQIVNDFQKGDIAEGYSVSREKKESFPLTVTSAQKNPTAFYLCASSIGGLAGGWFEQYFGPGTRLTVT.

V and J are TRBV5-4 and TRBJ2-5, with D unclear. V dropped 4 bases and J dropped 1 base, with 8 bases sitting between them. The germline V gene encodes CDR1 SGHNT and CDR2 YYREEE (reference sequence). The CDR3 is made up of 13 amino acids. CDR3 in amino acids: CASSSSIQETQYF. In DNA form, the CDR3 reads TGTGCCAGCAGCAGTAGCATCCAAGAGACCCAGTACTTC.

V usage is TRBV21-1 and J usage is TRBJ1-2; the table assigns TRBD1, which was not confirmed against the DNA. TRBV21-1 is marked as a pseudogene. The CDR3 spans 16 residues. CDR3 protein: CASSSRDRENSHGYTF. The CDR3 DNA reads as TGTGCCAGCAGCAGCAGGGACAGGGAGAACTCCCATGGCTACACCTTC.

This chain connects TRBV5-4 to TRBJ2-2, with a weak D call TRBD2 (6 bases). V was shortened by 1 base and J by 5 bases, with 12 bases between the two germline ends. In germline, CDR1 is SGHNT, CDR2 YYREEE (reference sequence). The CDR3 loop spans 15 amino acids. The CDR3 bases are TGTGCCAGCAGCTTGTCGGGAGTGTTGACCGGGGAGCTGTTTTTT. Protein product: CASSLSGVLTGELFF.

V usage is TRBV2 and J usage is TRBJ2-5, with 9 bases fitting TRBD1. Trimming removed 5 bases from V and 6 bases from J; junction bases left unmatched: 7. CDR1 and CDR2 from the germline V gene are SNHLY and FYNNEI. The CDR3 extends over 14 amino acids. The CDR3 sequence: CASSPHGTGKTQYF. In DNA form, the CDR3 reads TGTGCCAGCAGTCCTCACGGGACAGGGAAGACCCAGTACTTC.

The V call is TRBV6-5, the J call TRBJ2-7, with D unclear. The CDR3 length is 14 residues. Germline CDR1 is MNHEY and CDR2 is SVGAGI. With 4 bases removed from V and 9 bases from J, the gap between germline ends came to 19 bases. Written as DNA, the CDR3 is TGTGCCAGCAGTTCAGACGACCCTACGACCGGGCAGTACTTC. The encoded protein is CASSSDDPTTGQYF.

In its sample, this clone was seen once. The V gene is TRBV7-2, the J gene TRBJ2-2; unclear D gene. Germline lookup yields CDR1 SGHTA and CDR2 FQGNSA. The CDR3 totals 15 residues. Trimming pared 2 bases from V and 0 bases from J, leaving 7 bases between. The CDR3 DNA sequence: TGTGCCAGCAGCTTATTGCCCTCGAACACCGGGGAGCTGTTTTTT. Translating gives CASSLLPSNTGELFF. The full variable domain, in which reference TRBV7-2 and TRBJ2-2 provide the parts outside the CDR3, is GAGVSQSPSNKVTEKGKDVELRCDPISGHTALYWYRQSLGQGLEFLIYFQGNSAPDKSGLPSDRFSAERTGGSVSTLTIQRTQQEDSAVYLCASSLLPSNTGELFFGEGSRLTVL.

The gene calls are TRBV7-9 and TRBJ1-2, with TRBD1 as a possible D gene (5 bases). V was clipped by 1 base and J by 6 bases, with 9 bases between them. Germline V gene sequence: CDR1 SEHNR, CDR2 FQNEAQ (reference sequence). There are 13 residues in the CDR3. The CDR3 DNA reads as TGTGCCAGCAGCTTAGTGGGGGAGAATGGCTACACCTTC. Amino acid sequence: CASSLVGENGYTF.

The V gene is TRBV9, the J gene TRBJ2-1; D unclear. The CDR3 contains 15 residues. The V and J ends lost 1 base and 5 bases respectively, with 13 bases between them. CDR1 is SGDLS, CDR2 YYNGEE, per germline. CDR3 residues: CASSVRQLNNNEQFF. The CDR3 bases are TGTGCCAGCAGCGTAAGGCAACTCAACAACAATGAGCAGTTCTTC.

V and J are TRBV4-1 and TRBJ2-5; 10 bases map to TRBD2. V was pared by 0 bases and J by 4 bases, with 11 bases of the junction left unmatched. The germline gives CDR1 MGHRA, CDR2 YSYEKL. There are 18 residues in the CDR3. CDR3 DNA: TGCGCCAGCAGCCAAGATTTTACTAGCGGGGACCCTCGAGAGACCCAGTACTTC. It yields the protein CASSQDFTSGDPRETQYF.

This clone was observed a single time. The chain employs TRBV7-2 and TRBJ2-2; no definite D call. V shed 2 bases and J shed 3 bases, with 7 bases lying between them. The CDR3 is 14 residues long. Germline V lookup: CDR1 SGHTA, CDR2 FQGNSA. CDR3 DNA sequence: TGTGCCAGCAGCTTATATCGTGACACCGGGGAGCTGTTTTTT. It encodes CASSLYRDTGELFF.

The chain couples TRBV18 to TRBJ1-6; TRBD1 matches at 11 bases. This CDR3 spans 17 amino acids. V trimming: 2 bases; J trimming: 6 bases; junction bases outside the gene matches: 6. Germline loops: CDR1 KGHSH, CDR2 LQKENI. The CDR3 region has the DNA TGTGCCAGCTCACCAGTAGGACAGGGGGCAGGTAATTCACCCCTCCACTTT. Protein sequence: CASSPVGQGAGNSPLHF. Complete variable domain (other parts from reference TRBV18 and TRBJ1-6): NAGVMQNPRHLVRRRGQEARLRCSPMKGHSHVYWYRQLPEEGLKFMVYLQKENIIDESGMPKERFSAEFPKEGPSILRIQQVVRGDSAAYFCASSPVGQGAGNSPLHFGNGTRLTVT.

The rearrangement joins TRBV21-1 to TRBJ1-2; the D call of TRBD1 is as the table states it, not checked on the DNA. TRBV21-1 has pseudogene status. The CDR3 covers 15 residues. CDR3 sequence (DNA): TGTGCCAGCAGAGCCCTCACAGGGGGCAACTATGGCTACACCTTC. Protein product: CASRALTGGNYGYTF.

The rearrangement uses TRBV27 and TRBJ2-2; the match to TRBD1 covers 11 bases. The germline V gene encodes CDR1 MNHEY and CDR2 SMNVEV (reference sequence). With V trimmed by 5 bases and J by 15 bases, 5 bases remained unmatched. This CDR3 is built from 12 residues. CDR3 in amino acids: CASSPGQGAMFF. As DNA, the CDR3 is TGTGCCAGCAGTCCAGGACAGGGGGCGATGTTTTTT.

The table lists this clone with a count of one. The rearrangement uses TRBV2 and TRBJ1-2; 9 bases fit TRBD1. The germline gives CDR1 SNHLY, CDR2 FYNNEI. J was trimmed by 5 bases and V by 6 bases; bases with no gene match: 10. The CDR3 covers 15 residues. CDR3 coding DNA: TGTGCCAGCAGCAAGGTTGGGGACAGGGTGTATGGCTACACCTTC. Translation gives CASSKVGDRVYGYTF.

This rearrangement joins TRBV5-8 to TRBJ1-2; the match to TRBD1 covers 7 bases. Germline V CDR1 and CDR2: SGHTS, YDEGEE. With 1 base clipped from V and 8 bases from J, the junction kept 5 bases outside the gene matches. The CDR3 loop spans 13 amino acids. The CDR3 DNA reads TGTGCCAGCAGCTTGAGGGGGCCCCCCGGCTACACCTTC. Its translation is CASSLRGPPGYTF.

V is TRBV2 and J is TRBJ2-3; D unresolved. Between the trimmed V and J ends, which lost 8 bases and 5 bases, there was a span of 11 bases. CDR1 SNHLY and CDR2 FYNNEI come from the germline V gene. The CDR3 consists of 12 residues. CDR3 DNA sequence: TGTGCCAGCGGGATGGGTGTAGATACGCAGTATTTT. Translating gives CASGMGVDTQYF.

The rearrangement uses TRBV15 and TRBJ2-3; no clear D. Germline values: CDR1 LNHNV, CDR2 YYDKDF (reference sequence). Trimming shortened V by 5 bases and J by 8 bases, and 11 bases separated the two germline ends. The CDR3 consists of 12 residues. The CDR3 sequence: CATSPILGTQYF. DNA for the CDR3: TGTGCCACCAGCCCCATCCTAGGTACGCAGTATTTT.

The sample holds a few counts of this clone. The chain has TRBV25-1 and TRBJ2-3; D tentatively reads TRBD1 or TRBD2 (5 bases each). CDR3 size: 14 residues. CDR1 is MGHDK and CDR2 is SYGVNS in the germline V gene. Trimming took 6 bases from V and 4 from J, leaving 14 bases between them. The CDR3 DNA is TGTGCCAGCAGCGGGGCTAACGACGCAGATACGCAGTATTTT. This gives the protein CASSGANDADTQYF.

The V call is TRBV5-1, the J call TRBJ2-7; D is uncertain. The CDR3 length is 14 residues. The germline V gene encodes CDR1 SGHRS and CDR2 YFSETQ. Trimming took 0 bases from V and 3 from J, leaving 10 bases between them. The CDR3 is CASSLEVSNYEQYF. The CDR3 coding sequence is TGCGCCAGCAGCTTGGAGGTGTCAAACTACGAGCAGTACTTC.

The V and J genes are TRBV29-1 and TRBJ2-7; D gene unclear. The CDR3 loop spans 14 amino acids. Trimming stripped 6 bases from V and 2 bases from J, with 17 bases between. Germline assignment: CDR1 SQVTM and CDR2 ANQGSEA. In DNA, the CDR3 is TGCAGCGTCCTCCGCGGAGCGCTAACCTACGAGCAGTACTTC. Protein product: CSVLRGALTYEQYF.